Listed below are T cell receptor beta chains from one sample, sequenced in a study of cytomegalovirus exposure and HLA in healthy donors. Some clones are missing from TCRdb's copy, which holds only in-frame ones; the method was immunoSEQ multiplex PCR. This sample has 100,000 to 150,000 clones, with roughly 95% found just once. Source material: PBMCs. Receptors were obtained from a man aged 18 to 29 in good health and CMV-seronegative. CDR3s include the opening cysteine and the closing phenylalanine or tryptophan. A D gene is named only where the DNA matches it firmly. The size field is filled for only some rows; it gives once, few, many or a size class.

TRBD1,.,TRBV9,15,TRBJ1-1,CASSAYEGAGTEAFF,TGTGCCAGCAGCGCCTACGAGGGGGCAGGCACTGAAGCTTTCTTT
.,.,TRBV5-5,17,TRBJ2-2,CASSLELGRLHTGELFF,TGTGCCAGCAGCTTGGAGTTGGGCCGTCTCCACACCGGGGAGCTGTTTTTT
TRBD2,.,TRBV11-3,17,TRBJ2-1,CASSRGLAGLSYNEQFF,TGTGCCAGCAGCCGCGGACTAGCGGGACTATCCTACAATGAGCAGTTCTTC
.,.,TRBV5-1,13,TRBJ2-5,CASSLWGEETQYF,TGCGCCAGCAGCTTGTGGGGGGAAGAGACCCAGTACTTC
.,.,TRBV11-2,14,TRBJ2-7,CASSLRPRSYEQYF,TGTGCCAGCAGCCTCCGCCCCAGATCCTACGAGCAGTACTTC
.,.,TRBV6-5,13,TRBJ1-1,CASRDSTDTEAFF,TGTGCCAGCAGGGACTCAACAGACACTGAAGCTTTCTTT
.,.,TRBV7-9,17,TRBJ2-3,CASSPQAGLIAQYTQYF,TGTGCCAGCAGCCCTCAAGCCGGACTAATAGCACAGTATACGCAGTATTTT
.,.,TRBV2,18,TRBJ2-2,CASGPGLVGIRNTGELFF,TGTGCCAGTGGCCCGGGACTCGTCGGTATTCGCAACACCGGGGAGCTGTTTTTT
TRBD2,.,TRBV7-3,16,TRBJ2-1,CASSSDGGSNYNEQFF,TGTGCCAGCAGCTCAGACGGGGGGTCCAACTACAATGAGCAGTTCTTC
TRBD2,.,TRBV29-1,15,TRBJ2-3,CSVETGLQSTDTQYF,TGCAGCGTTGAGACGGGACTACAGAGCACAGATACGCAGTATTTT
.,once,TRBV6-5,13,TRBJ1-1,CASRISSGTEAFF,TGTGCCAGCCGTATCAGTTCGGGCACTGAAGCTTTCTTT
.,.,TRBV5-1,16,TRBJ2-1,CASSLATESPSNEQFF,TGCGCCAGCAGCTTGGCGACGGAGTCCCCATCTAATGAGCAGTTCTTC
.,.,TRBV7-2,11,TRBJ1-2,CASSSIYGYTF,TGTGCCAGCAGCTCAATCTATGGCTACACCTTC
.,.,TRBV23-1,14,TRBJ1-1,CASPPLPGTPGAFF,TGCGCCAGCCCTCCTCTTCCCGGGACTCCGGGGGCTTTCTTT
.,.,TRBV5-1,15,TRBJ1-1,CASSSGGQLNTEAFF,TGCGCCAGCAGCTCGGGGGGACAATTGAACACTGAAGCTTTCTTT
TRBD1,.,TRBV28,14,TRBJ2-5,CASSADRADETQYF,TGTGCCAGCAGCGCGGACAGGGCGGATGAGACCCAGTACTTC
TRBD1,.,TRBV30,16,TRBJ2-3,CAWSPLGQGGQDTQYF,TGTGCCTGGAGCCCGCTGGGACAGGGTGGCCAAGATACGCAGTATTTT
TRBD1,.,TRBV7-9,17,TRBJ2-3,CASSLGWAGGETDTQYF,TGTGCCAGCAGCTTAGGGTGGGCAGGGGGCGAAACAGATACGCAGTATTTT
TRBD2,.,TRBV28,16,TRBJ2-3,CASSTPASGSSDTQYF,TGTGCCAGCAGTACTCCTGCAAGCGGGAGCTCAGATACGCAGTATTTT
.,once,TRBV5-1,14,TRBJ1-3,CASSENPAGNTIYF,TGCGCCAGCAGCGAGAACCCGGCTGGAAACACCATATATTTT
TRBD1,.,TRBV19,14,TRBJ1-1,CASNGGQKNTEAFF,TGTGCCAGTAACGGGGGACAGAAGAACACTGAAGCTTTCTTT
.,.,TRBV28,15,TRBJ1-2,CASSTLQGLVYGYTF,TGTGCCAGCAGTACTCTACAGGGACTAGTCTATGGCTACACCTTC
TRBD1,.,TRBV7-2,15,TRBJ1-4,CASSLVDRDYEKLFF,TGTGCCAGCAGCTTAGTCGACAGGGACTATGAAAAACTGTTTTTT
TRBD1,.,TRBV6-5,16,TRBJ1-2,CASSYSGQGNFYGYTF,TGTGCCAGCAGTTACTCGGGACAGGGGAACTTCTATGGCTACACCTTC
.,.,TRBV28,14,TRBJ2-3,CASSARGSTDTQYF,TGTGCCAGCAGTGCTAGGGGGAGCACAGATACGCAGTATTTT
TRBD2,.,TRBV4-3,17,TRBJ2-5,CASSQDHPASGEETQYF,TGCGCCAGCAGCCAAGATCATCCCGCTAGCGGGGAAGAGACCCAGTACTTC
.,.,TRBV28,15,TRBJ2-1,CATVDSRSSYNEQFF,TGTGCCACCGTGGACAGTCGAAGCTCCTACAATGAGCAGTTCTTC
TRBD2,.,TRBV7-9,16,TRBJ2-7,CASSLPSGRPSYEQYF,TGTGCCAGCAGCTTACCTAGCGGGAGGCCCTCCTACGAGCAGTACTTC
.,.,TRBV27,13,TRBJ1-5,CASSLTGSQPQHF,TGTGCCAGCAGTCTTACAGGGTCCCAGCCCCAGCATTTT
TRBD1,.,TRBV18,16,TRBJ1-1,CASSLGTGGGNTEAFF,TGTGCCAGCTCACTTGGGACAGGGGGAGGTAACACTGAAGCTTTCTTT
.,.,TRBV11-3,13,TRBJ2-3,CASSVSVGDTQYF,TGTGCCAGCAGCGTATCCGTCGGAGATACGCAGTATTTT
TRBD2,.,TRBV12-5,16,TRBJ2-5,CASGSTSGRSLETQYF,TGTGCTAGTGGTTCAACTAGCGGGAGAAGTCTAGAGACCCAGTACTTC
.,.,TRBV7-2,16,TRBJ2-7,CASSTSLTGPDYEQYF,TGTGCCAGCAGCACCTCCTTGACAGGACCGGATTACGAGCAGTACTTC
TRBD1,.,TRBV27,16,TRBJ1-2,CASSPGQWKPNYGYTF,TGTGCCAGCAGCCCGGGACAGTGGAAGCCTAACTATGGCTACACCTTC
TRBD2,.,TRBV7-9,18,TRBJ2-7,CASSSTGTSGRGHYEQYF,TGTGCCAGCAGCTCAACCGGGACTAGCGGAAGAGGGCACTACGAGCAGTACTTC
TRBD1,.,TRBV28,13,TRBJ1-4,CASSFRGDEKLFF,TGTGCCAGCAGTTTCAGGGGGGATGAAAAACTGTTTTTT
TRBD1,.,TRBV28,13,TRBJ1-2,CAHGTGLGYGYTF,TGTGCCCACGGGACAGGGCTGGGCTATGGCTACACCTTC
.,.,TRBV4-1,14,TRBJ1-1,CASSQGGRGTEAFF,TGCGCCAGCAGCCAAGGCGGGCGGGGCACTGAAGCTTTCTTT
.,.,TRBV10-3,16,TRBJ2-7,CAISESEPGKHYEQYF,TGTGCCATCAGTGAGTCAGAGCCAGGGAAACACTACGAGCAGTACTTC
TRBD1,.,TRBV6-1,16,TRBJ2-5,CASSVEDRGAGETQYF,TGTGCCAGCAGTGTAGAGGACAGGGGCGCGGGGGAGACCCAGTACTTC
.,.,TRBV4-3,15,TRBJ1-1,CASSHRGGGAGEAFF,TGCGCCAGCAGCCATCGGGGTGGCGGGGCTGGTGAAGCTTTCTTT
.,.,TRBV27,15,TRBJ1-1,CASSLLTGRNTEAFF,TGTGCCAGCAGTTTACTTACAGGGCGGAACACTGAAGCTTTCTTT
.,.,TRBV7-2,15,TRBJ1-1,CASSRTPGANTEAFF,TGTGCCAGCAGCCGCACTCCAGGGGCCAACACTGAAGCTTTCTTT
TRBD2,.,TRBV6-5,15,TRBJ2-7,CASSYRTSGLYEQYF,TGTGCCAGCAGTTACCGGACTAGCGGACTTTACGAGCAGTACTTC
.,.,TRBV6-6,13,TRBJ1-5,CASSYSGAGAQHF,TGTGCCAGCAGTTACTCGGGGGCAGGCGCCCAGCATTTT
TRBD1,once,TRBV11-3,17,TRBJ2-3,CASSLRRGDRNTDTQYF,TGTGCCAGCAGCTTAAGAAGGGGGGACAGGAACACAGATACGCAGTATTTT
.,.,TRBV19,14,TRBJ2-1,CASSIPGVHNEQFF,TGTGCCAGTAGTATCCCAGGGGTCCACAATGAGCAGTTCTTC
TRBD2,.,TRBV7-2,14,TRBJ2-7,CASTQTSGIFAQYF,TGTGCCAGCACCCAAACTAGCGGGATCTTCGCGCAGTACTTC
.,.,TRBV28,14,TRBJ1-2,CASSLNGPDYGYTF,TGTGCCAGCAGTTTAAATGGCCCTGACTATGGCTACACCTTC
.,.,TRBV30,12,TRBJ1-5,CAWSVQDQPQHF,TGTGCCTGGAGTGTGCAGGATCAGCCCCAGCATTTT
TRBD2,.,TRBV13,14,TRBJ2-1,CASSLWRELHEQFF,TGTGCCAGCAGCTTGTGGCGGGAGCTCCATGAGCAGTTCTTC
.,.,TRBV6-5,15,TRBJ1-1,CASSYSWQANTEAFF,TGTGCCAGCAGTTACTCTTGGCAGGCGAACACTGAAGCTTTCTTT
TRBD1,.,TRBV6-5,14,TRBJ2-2,CASSHNRGGGELFF,TGTGCCAGCAGCCACAACAGGGGCGGAGGGGAGCTGTTTTTT